One TCR beta chain is described in this entry. These data belong to a study of Ad26.COV2.S vaccination and SARS-CoV-2 variants. TCRdb's copy holds only in-frame clones and misses some; the assay was immunoSEQ multiplex PCR. The data hold roughly 100,000 clones, with around three quarters observed a single time. Germline V gene data show CDR1 as DFQATT and CDR2 as SNEGSKA (reference sequence). The CDR3 is 15 amino acids. V shed 3 bases, J shed 7 bases, and the junction held 6 bases outside the gene matches. The chain recombines TRBV20-1 with TRBJ2-2; 12 bases agree with TRBD1. The sequence came from a human donor who had recovered from COVID-19. The sample consisted of peripheral blood, taken after recovery from COVID-19. The CDR3 sequence: CSASMGQGAGGELFF. The CDR3 bases are TGCAGTGCTAGTATGGGACAGGGGGCTGGCGGGGAGCTGTTTTTT.